One and the same sample provided the 26 T cell receptor beta chains below, sequenced in a study of cytomegalovirus exposure and HLA in healthy donors. Assay used: immunoSEQ multiplex PCR; TCRdb lists only in-frame clones, some missing. The sample carries roughly 140,000 clones, about 89% recorded once. Sequencing was carried out using PBMCs. The receptors originated from a woman aged 18-35 years in good health and CMV-seropositive.

This clone has only a few counts. J is TRBJ2-7 and V is TRBV13, with TRBD2 matching 11 bases. Germline trimming cut 1 base from V and 5 bases from J; bases unmatched to any gene: 7. The CDR3 has 16 amino acids. Germline values: CDR1 PRHDT, CDR2 FYEKMQ (reference sequence). Here the CDR3 reads CASSLARTSGSNEQYF. The CDR3 region has the DNA TGTGCCAGCAGCTTAGCCCGGACTAGCGGGTCCAACGAGCAGTACTTC.

This chain uses TRBV7-8 with TRBJ1-4; 7 bases align to TRBD1. Per germline, CDR1 SGHVS and CDR2 FQNEAQ. After removal of 4 bases from V and 8 bases from J, the junction contained 10 bases not matched to a gene. The CDR3 sequence is 15 residues long. CDR3 region: CASSSQGIQTEKLFF. In DNA form, the CDR3 reads TGTGCCAGCAGCTCACAGGGGATTCAGACCGAAAAACTGTTTTTT.

The V and J genes are TRBV30 and TRBJ1-1, with TRBD1 matching 10 bases. Germline CDR1 GTSNPN, CDR2 SVGIG (reference sequence). This CDR3 is 15 amino acids long. V shed 4 bases, J shed 7 bases, and the junction held 12 bases outside the gene matches. CDR3 in amino acids: CAWKFKDRGFVEAFF. DNA for the CDR3: TGTGCCTGGAAGTTTAAGGACAGGGGGTTTGTTGAAGCTTTCTTT. Full variable domain (remainder filled in from reference TRBV30 and TRBJ1-1): SQTIHQWPATLVQPVGSPLSLECTVEGTSNPNLYWYRQAAGRGLQLLFYSVGIGQISSEVPQNLSASRPQDRQFILSSKKLLLSDSGFYLCAWKFKDRGFVEAFFGQGTRLTVV.

The CDR3 spells CASSEGRVWASGRVQEQYF. The CDR3 DNA is TGTGCCAGCAGTGAGGGACGGGTCTGGGCTAGCGGGAGGGTTCAAGAGCAGTACTTC. The chain employs TRBV2 and TRBJ2-7, with 12 bases identical to TRBD2. The ends lost 3 bases at V and 7 bases at J; junction bases unmatched: 19. The germline V gene has CDR1 SNHLY and CDR2 FYNNEI. The length of the CDR3 is 19 residues.

The gene calls are TRBV28 and TRBJ1-2, with D perhaps TRBD1 (5 bases). CDR3 length equals 14 residues. Germline V gives CDR1 MDHEN, CDR2 SYDVKM. V shed 5 bases and J shed 3 bases, with 13 bases lying between them. CDR3 in DNA: TGTGCCAGCAGTCCACCCGGGGGAGACTATGGCTACACCTTC. It encodes CASSPPGGDYGYTF.

This chain links TRBV6-5 with TRBJ1-4; D is possibly TRBD1 (6 bases). Germline V gene lookup returns CDR1 MNHEY and CDR2 SVGAGI. The CDR3 length is 13 residues. Trimming took 6 bases from V and 10 from J, leaving 15 bases between them. The CDR3 region is CASRFRGAAKLFF. The CDR3 DNA reads as TGTGCCAGCAGATTTCGGGGGGCGGCAAAACTGTTTTTT.

This clone came up a few times. The gene calls are TRBV25-1 and TRBJ1-4; TRBD1 might be the D (6 bases). There are 13 residues in the CDR3. The germline V gene has CDR1 MGHDK and CDR2 SYGVNS. The V gene lost 4 bases and the J gene lost 8 bases, with 11 bases spanning the gap. CDR3 DNA: TGTGCCAGCAGTGTTGCAGGGGTGGAAAAACTGTTTTTT. Encoded protein: CASSVAGVEKLFF.

This sequence joins TRBV20-1 and TRBJ2-7; D is possibly TRBD2 (6 bases). In germline, CDR1 is DFQATT, CDR2 SNEGSKA (reference sequence). This CDR3 spans 11 amino acids. Trimming shortened V by 2 bases and J by 4 bases, and 6 bases separated the two germline ends. The DNA for the CDR3 is TGCAGTGCTAGACGGGGGTACGAGCAGTACTTC. Protein sequence: CSARRGYEQYF.

The chain employs TRBV5-4 and TRBJ2-7; 7 nucleotides agree with TRBD2. This CDR3 has 15 amino acids. V shed 5 bases, J shed 3 bases, and the junction held 11 bases outside the gene matches. In germline, CDR1 is SGHNT, CDR2 YYREEE (reference sequence). CDR3 in DNA: TGTGCCAGCAGGGAGGACCTAGCGGTAAGCTACGAGCAGTACTTC. It is translated as CASREDLAVSYEQYF.

This clone has a single count. The genes are TRBV6-6 and TRBJ2-2; D ambiguous. This CDR3 region has 11 residues. Trimming cost V 6 bases and J 6 bases, with 5 bases left between them. CDR1 is MNHNY, CDR2 SVGAGI, per germline (reference sequence). DNA for the CDR3: TGTGCCAGCAGCGGTGCCGGGGAGCTGTTTTTT. Encoded protein: CASSGAGELFF.

The chain recombines TRBV28 with TRBJ2-2; 10 nucleotides match TRBD2. CDR1 and CDR2 (germline): MDHEN, SYDVKM. The CDR3 has 16 amino acids. Germline trimming cut 6 bases from V and 5 bases from J; bases unmatched to any gene: 9. CDR3 sequence: CASSLGAAGGTGELFF. The DNA for the CDR3 is TGTGCCAGCAGCCTAGGGGCAGCGGGAGGGACCGGGGAGCTGTTTTTT.

Details on this clone: Distinct nucleotide sequences in the sample also encode this CDR3. The genes are TRBV29-1 and TRBJ2-1; 8 bases are a match to TRBD2. V was clipped by 5 bases and J by 0 bases; unmatched bases: 3. The length of the CDR3 is 14 residues. Germline values: CDR1 SQVTM, CDR2 ANQGSEA. CDR3 protein: CSVSGGSSYNEQFF. As DNA, the CDR3 is TGCAGCGTTAGCGGGGGAAGCTCCTACAATGAGCAGTTCTTC.

The V gene is TRBV19, the J gene TRBJ2-3, with a weak D call TRBD2 (6 bases). Trimming took off 3 bases at V and 3 bases at J, with 22 bases between the two ends. This CDR3 is built from 18 residues. Germline CDR1 reads LNHDA; CDR2 reads SQIVND (reference sequence). The DNA for the CDR3 is TGTGCCAGTAGTATTCTTGGAGGGGCTAGCGTCTCAACAGATACGCAGTATTTT. Protein product: CASSILGGASVSTDTQYF.

The chain links TRBV29-1 to TRBJ1-2, with 7 bases lining up with TRBD1. From germline, CDR1 is SQVTM and CDR2 ANQGSEA. The CDR3 extends over 13 amino acids. Germline trimming cut 7 bases from V and 4 bases from J; bases unmatched to any gene: 9. CDR3 nucleotides: TGCAGCGGGGGGGCGGACAGGATCTATGGCTACACCTTC. Protein: CSGGADRIYGYTF. Full variable domain (remainder filled in from reference TRBV29-1 and TRBJ1-2): SAVISQKPSRDICQRGTSLTIQCQVDSQVTMMFWYRQQPGQSLTLIATANQGSEATYESGFVIDKFPISRPNLTFSTLTVSNMSPEDSSIYLCSGGADRIYGYTFGSGTRLTVV.

This chain uses TRBV6-1 with TRBJ2-7; 10 nucleotides line up with TRBD2. In germline, CDR1 is MNHNS, CDR2 SASEGT. V shed 1 base and J 3 bases; nucleotides not matched to a gene: 6. The CDR3 extends over 16 amino acids. CDR3 sequence: CASSEGPAGGIYEQYF. CDR3 coding DNA: TGTGCCAGCAGTGAAGGCCCAGCGGGAGGGATCTACGAGCAGTACTTC.

V and J are TRBV5-4 and TRBJ1-2; 11 nucleotides line up with TRBD1. The germline gives CDR1 SGHNT, CDR2 YYREEE (reference sequence). Germline trimming cut 3 bases from V and 4 bases from J; bases unmatched to any gene: 2. The CDR3 spans 14 residues. The CDR3 loop is CASSWGQGVYGYTF. The CDR3 nucleotides are TGTGCCAGCAGCTGGGGACAGGGGGTCTATGGCTACACCTTC.

CDR3 coding DNA: TGTGCCAGCAGCCTATACATAGGACTTGACAATGAGCAGTTCTTC. Translated, it gives CASSLYIGLDNEQFF. This chain uses TRBV7-3 with TRBJ2-1; perhaps TRBD2 as D (5 bases). With 5 bases removed from V and 5 bases from J, the gap between germline ends came to 16 bases. The CDR3 has 15 residues. The germline V gene encodes CDR1 SGHTA and CDR2 FQGTGA. Complete variable domain (other parts from reference TRBV7-3 and TRBJ2-1): GAGVSQTPSNKVTEKGKYVELRCDPISGHTALYWYRQSLGQGPEFLIYFQGTGAADDSGLPNDRFFAVRPEGSVSTLKIQRTERGDSAVYLCASSLYIGLDNEQFFGPGTRLTVL.

The gene calls are TRBV6-6 and TRBJ1-2; D uncertain. Germline values: CDR1 MNHNY, CDR2 SVGAGI (reference sequence). Trimming stripped 2 bases from V and 3 bases from J, with 10 bases between. The CDR3 loop spans 14 amino acids. CDR3: CASSYMEDDYGYTF. The DNA for the CDR3 is TGTGCCAGCAGTTACATGGAGGATGACTATGGCTACACCTTC.

This rearrangement joins TRBV9 to TRBJ2-3, with 11 bases that match TRBD2. The J segment lost 6 bases and the V segment lost 4 bases, leaving 10 bases of the junction unmatched. The germline CDR1 and CDR2 sequences are SGDLS and YYNGEE. The CDR3 consists of 16 residues. The CDR3 loop is CASSPTTSGVADTQYF. The CDR3 coding sequence is TGTGCCAGCAGCCCCACGACTAGCGGGGTCGCGGATACGCAGTATTTT.

The chain combines TRBV10-3 with TRBJ1-2; 8 nucleotides agree with TRBD1. The CDR3 has 13 amino acids. Germline V CDR1 and CDR2: ENHRY, SYGVKD. The J segment lost 6 bases and the V segment lost 6 bases, leaving 6 bases of the junction unmatched. CDR3 nucleotide sequence: TGTGCCATCAGCACCCGGGACAGGAATGGCTACACCTTC. Protein: CAISTRDRNGYTF.

This clone was recorded a few times. This rearrangement joins TRBV28 to TRBJ2-7, with 9 positions matching TRBD2. This CDR3 spans 12 amino acids. V shed 4 bases, J shed 6 bases, and the junction held 1 base outside the gene matches. Germline CDR1 and CDR2: MDHEN and SYDVKM. This chain's CDR3 is CASSSGLAEQYF. The CDR3, as DNA: TGTGCCAGCAGTTCGGGACTAGCCGAGCAGTACTTC.

This clone was recorded only once. The chain employs TRBV10-2 and TRBJ1-5; 7 nucleotides line up with TRBD1. The CDR3 loop spans 14 amino acids. With V trimmed by 6 bases and J by 1 base, 3 bases remained unmatched. In germline, CDR1 is WSHSY, CDR2 SAAADI. Written as DNA, the CDR3 is TGCGCCAGCAGGGACAGGAGCAGCAATCAGCCCCAGCATTTT. Protein product: CASRDRSSNQPQHF.

This clone was detected only once. The chain links TRBV19 to TRBJ1-4; TRBD1 matches 7 bases. The CDR3 is made up of 15 amino acids. After removal of 2 bases from V and 5 bases from J, the junction contained 5 bases not matched to a gene. Looked up from germline, CDR1 is LNHDA and CDR2 is SQIVND (reference sequence). This chain's CDR3 is CASSISGRGNEKLFF. In DNA form, the CDR3 reads TGTGCCAGTAGTATAAGTGGCAGGGGGAATGAAAAACTGTTTTTT.

The rearrangement links TRBV7-2 to TRBJ2-7; 10 bases map to TRBD1. CDR3 size: 17 residues. Trimming took 5 bases from V and 2 from J; bases not matched to a gene: 12. CDR1 and CDR2 (germline): SGHTA, FQGNSA. The CDR3 loop is CASSRLGGGQGPYEQYF. CDR3 in DNA: TGTGCCAGCAGCCGACTAGGGGGGGGACAGGGGCCCTACGAGCAGTACTTC.

The chain employs TRBV6-5 and TRBJ2-3; possible D gene TRBD2, 5 bases. Germline values: CDR1 MNHEY, CDR2 SVGAGI. V shed 4 bases and J shed 1 base, with 9 bases lying between them. The CDR3 has 14 amino acids. The CDR3 here is CASSSYGGTDTQYF. In nucleotides, the CDR3 is TGTGCCAGCAGTTCCTACGGGGGCACAGATACGCAGTATTTT.

The genes are TRBV7-9 and TRBJ2-2, with 7 nucleotides matching TRBD2. In germline, CDR1 is SEHNR, CDR2 FQNEAQ (reference sequence). The CDR3 length is 12 residues. Losses at the gene ends were 11 bases for V and 6 bases for J; bases not matched to a gene: 6. The CDR3 coding sequence is TGTGCCTCCCTCGCGGGGGCCGGGGAGCTGTTTTTT. As protein: CASLAGAGELFF.